The clone carrying this T cell receptor (beta chain) was observed many times. The CDR3 has 16 amino acids. Germline-derived CDR1 and CDR2 are WNHNN and SYGVQD (reference sequence). V dropped 0 bases and J dropped 0 bases, with 9 bases sitting between them. The data derive from a study of human T cells and chemical hapten exposure. Time point given: pre-sensitization, week 0. This sample's treatment: therapeutic diphenylcyclopropenone sensitization with weekly scalp DPC. TCRdb fed the RACE reads into MiXCR, producing one record per CDR3 protein. The sample gives roughly 80,000 distinct CDR3 sequences, 14% of which show up once; roughly 4.9% is in the top ten.

The chain joins TRBV10-1 to TRBJ1-3; unclear D gene. This TCR derives from a woman between 45 and 65 years old with alopecia areata. Some clones in this sample may be carry-over from other donors' samples. Here the sequenced sample was whole blood, taken in connection with sensitization to the hapten diphenylcyclopropenone (DPC). The CDR3 is CASSESMRGSGNTIYF. CDR3 nucleotide sequence: TGCGCCAGCAGTGAGTCTATGCGGGGCTCTGGAAACACCATATATTTT.